This T cell receptor (beta chain) is drawn from a study of cytomegalovirus exposure and HLA in healthy donors. Study-level findings and limits: Researchers left out some V segments, among them TRBV6-2 and TRBV6-3, as indistinguishable. In vitro assays verified that a few CMV-associated chains recognized CMV antigens specifically. Association of 16,951 TCR beta sequences with HLA alleles was found at 0.05 false discovery rate in a later analysis.

CDR3 length equals 17 residues. V was pared by 2 bases and J by 1 base, with 9 bases of the junction left unmatched. The germline gives CDR1 SEHNR, CDR2 FQNEAQ (reference sequence). Use of 60 Vbeta and 13 Jbeta primers characterized the PCR. The table came from immunoSEQ multiplex PCR; TCRdb's copy has only in-frame clones and leaves some out. The profile shows 100,000 to 120,000 clones, roughly 73% of them singletons. As regards this clone: The antigen is unknown.

The sample consisted of PBMCs. This TCR derives from a woman aged 40 to 50 in good health and CMV-seropositive. The gene calls are TRBV7-9 and TRBJ1-2; TRBD1 matches 8 bases. CDR3 region: CASSLIPQGGNNYGYTF. CDR3 coding DNA: TGTGCCAGCAGCTTAATCCCACAGGGGGGGAATAACTATGGCTACACCTTC.